Listed below are T cell receptor beta chains from one sample, sequenced in a study of CD4 T cells in relation to SARS-CoV-2 and coronaviruses. Their specific antigens are unknown. Profiling relied on immunoSEQ multiplex PCR, and the TCRdb table lists in-frame clones only, not all of them. There are roughly 19,000 clones in the sample; roughly 76% occur only once, and roughly 15% lies in the top ten. The specimen sequenced was CD4+ T cells from PBMCs, cultured in vitro. These receptors originate from a human donor in good health. CDR3s include the opening cysteine and the closing phenylalanine or tryptophan. Fields, in order: J gene, clone size, D gene, V gene, CDR3 protein, CDR3 DNA. D genes are given only for firm matches. Not every row has a clone size; where given, it reads once, few, many or a size class.

>TRBJ1-1|NA|NA|TRBV6-5
CASRGVNTEAFF
TGTGCCAGCAGAGGGGTGAACACTGAAGCTTTCTTT
>TRBJ2-7|few|TRBD1|TRBV7-9
CASSQTGNYEQYF
TGTGCCAGCAGCCAGACAGGGAACTACGAGCAGTACTTC
>TRBJ2-5|NA|NA|TRBV25-1
CASSEGEAGQRSETQYF
TGTGCCAGCAGTGAGGGAGAGGCGGGACAGCGATCGGAGACCCAGTACTTC
>TRBJ1-2|NA|NA|TRBV5-1
CASSLAADSNYGYTF
TGCGCCAGCAGCTTGGCCGCCGATTCTAACTATGGCTACACCTTC
>TRBJ2-7|NA|NA|TRBV5-4
CASSLDLVSRYEQYF
TGTGCCAGCAGCTTGGACCTTGTTAGTCGCTACGAGCAGTACTTC
>TRBJ2-5|NA|NA|TRBV2
CASTPTELQETQYF
TGTGCCAGCACCCCGACCGAGTTACAAGAGACCCAGTACTTC
>TRBJ2-3|NA|TRBD2|TRBV11-2
CASSLMLLIAGVADTQYF
TGTGCCAGCAGCTTAATGCTTCTAATAGCGGGAGTCGCAGATACGCAGTATTTT
>TRBJ1-1|NA|TRBD1|TRBV24-1
CATNYPGTGGWFF
TGTGCCACCAATTATCCCGGGACAGGCGGGTGGTTCTTT
>TRBJ1-4|few|NA|TRBV10-1
CASSDSGSHATPEKLFF
TGCGCCAGCAGTGATTCAGGGAGTCACGCGACCCCTGAAAAACTGTTTTTT
>TRBJ2-7|once|NA|TRBV4-1
CASSPPGEQYF
TGCGCCAGCAGCCCCCCGGGGGAGCAGTACTTC
>TRBJ2-1|few|TRBD2|TRBV24-1
CATSDLREGRHEQFF
TGTGCCACCAGTGATTTACGGGAGGGCCGCCATGAGCAGTTCTTC
>TRBJ2-5|once|NA|TRBV30
CAWSGTASERTQYF
TGTGCCTGGAGTGGGACAGCGTCGGAGAGGACCCAGTACTTC
>TRBJ2-7|NA|TRBD1|TRBV6-1
CASSEETGGSYEQYF
TGTGCCAGCAGTGAAGAAACAGGGGGCTCCTACGAGCAGTACTTC
>TRBJ2-5|NA|TRBD2|TRBV5-6
CASSLGLQETQYF
TGTGCCAGCAGCCTGGGACTACAAGAGACCCAGTACTTC
>TRBJ2-2|NA|TRBD2|TRBV6-1
CASSEPSGTSTGELFF
TGTGCCAGCAGTGAGCCTAGCGGGACGAGCACCGGGGAGCTGTTTTTT
>TRBJ1-1|NA|NA|TRBV5-1
CASSLAGTMNTEAFF
TGCGCCAGCAGCTTGGCCGGGACAATGAACACTGAAGCTTTCTTT
>TRBJ1-1|NA|TRBD1|TRBV7-3
CASSTAGTGGNTEAFF
TGTGCCAGCAGCACCGCCGGGACAGGTGGGAACACTGAAGCTTTCTTT
>TRBJ1-2|NA|NA|TRBV30
CAWSVSRKTLRVYGYTF
TGTGCCTGGAGCGTTTCGCGAAAGACCCTCCGTGTCTATGGCTACACCTTC
>TRBJ1-5|NA|NA|TRBV30
CAWSGKGLYNQPQHF
TGTGCCTGGAGTGGAAAGGGACTGTACAATCAGCCCCAGCATTTT
>TRBJ2-1|NA|TRBD2|TRBV2
CASIRLAGGPSYNEQFF
TGTGCCAGCATCCGACTAGCGGGAGGTCCCTCCTACAATGAGCAGTTCTTC
>TRBJ1-6|NA|NA|TRBV6-5
CASRVTGWNSPLHF
TGTGCCAGCAGAGTGACCGGTTGGAATTCACCCCTCCACTTT
>TRBJ1-2|NA|NA|TRBV10-3
CAISEGQGYGYTF
TGTGCCATCAGTGAAGGGCAGGGTTATGGCTACACCTTC
>TRBJ2-5|NA|TRBD2|TRBV11-2
CASSSTRAGGMETQYF
TGTGCCAGCAGCTCCACCCGAGCGGGAGGGATGGAGACCCAGTACTTC
>TRBJ2-7|NA|TRBD1|TRBV18
CASSPGQDEQYF
TGTGCCAGCTCTCCGGGACAGGACGAGCAGTACTTC